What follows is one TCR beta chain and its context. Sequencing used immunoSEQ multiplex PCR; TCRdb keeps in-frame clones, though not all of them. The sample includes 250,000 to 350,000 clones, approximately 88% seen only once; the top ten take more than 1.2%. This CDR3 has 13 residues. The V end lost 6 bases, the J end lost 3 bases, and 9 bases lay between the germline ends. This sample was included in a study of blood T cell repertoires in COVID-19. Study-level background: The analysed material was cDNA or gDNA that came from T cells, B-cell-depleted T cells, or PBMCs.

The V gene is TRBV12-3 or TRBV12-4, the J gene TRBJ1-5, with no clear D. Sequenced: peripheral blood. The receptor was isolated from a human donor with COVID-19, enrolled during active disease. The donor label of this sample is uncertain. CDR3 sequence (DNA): TGTGCCAGCAGACCGAGCCACAATCAGCCCCAGCATTTT. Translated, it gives CASRPSHNQPQHF.